The following is a T cell receptor beta chain sequence with its context. This clone's antigen is unknown. No much larger clone exists at a distance of one base, and base qualities are not known. Other DNA variants within this sample encode the same CDR3. This sample stems from a study of untreated major depressive disorder listed by TCRdb under 2018. In terms of the full investigation: A cross-sectional case-control design was used to compare T cell phenotype and TCR repertoire between antidepressant-free major depressive disorder patients and individually matched non-depressed controls. Differences in Vbeta 5.1, Vbeta 11 and Vbeta 22 usage observed by flow cytometry in the whole cohort were followed up by sequencing. The paper as a whole reports these results and caveats: In the sequencing data, TRBV25-01 and TRBV02-01 usage matched the flow-cytometry pattern but was not statistically significant. Higher TRBV05-01 (Vbeta 5.1) usage among CD4+ T cells of depressed patients compared with controls was confirmed by sequencing, with p = 0.040 in a one-tailed test. Because of strict matching and exclusion criteria, the study sample was comparatively small, which limits how generalizable the findings are. For the sequencing comparisons, one-tailed planned tests were applied to only three Vbeta families that had been selected in advance. The top five TRBV05-01 clones in every sequenced subject were all private clones.

From the cysteine through the phenylalanine, the CDR3 covers 12 amino acids. Only CDR3 DNA is held: 36 bases, read in frame from base 1. The CDR1 and CDR2 encoded by the germline V gene are SQVTM and ANQGSEA. V is reduced by 6 bases and J by 0 bases, leaving a spacing of 6 bases between them. Every depressed patient was matched in pairs with a non-depressed control on sex, age, current smoking status and body mass index. Every participant in the study was of European descent. To qualify, patients needed a DSM-IV diagnosis of major depressive disorder plus a Hamilton Rating Scale for Depression score of 18 or higher. Patients had been free of any psychiatric medication, including antidepressants, for at least 8 weeks before enrollment. Among patients, depression severity was moderate to severe. Participants were excluded if they had major medical conditions, Axis I/II comorbidities, regular medication or illicit drug use, or weekly alcohol intake above 100 g. Approximately 30 ml of peripheral blood was collected into EDTA tubes from each participant. CD4+ T cells were purified from thawed PBMCs by magnetic negative selection with the BD IMag Human CD4 T Lymphocyte Enrichment Set. A purity of about 95% was typically achieved with the CD4+ enrichment method, as confirmed by flow cytometry. A subgroup of four or five case-control pairs, chosen blind to chemokine receptor expression and flow-cytometric repertoire skewing results, underwent TCRbeta sequencing. Every blood sample was taken in the morning at 8:00 a.m., and Ficoll-Hypaque gradient centrifugation was used to isolate PBMCs. PBMCs were cryopreserved by gradual cooling to -80°C and stored in liquid nitrogen until assayed.

The Qiagen DNeasy Blood and Tissue Kit was used to extract total genomic DNA from the purified CD4+ T cells. Using immunoSEQ immunosequencing protocols, the TCRbeta CDR3 region, as defined by IMGT, was amplified and sequenced. Turning to the authors' computational methods: Preprocessing of raw sequence data for PCR and sequencing error correction was performed by the immunoSEQ service. Data were loaded into the immunoSEQ Analyzer and further analyzed with VDJtools v1.0.7. The paired Wilcoxon signed-rank test was used to test for differences between patients and controls. TCRdb took this table from immuneACCESS and kept in-frame rearrangements with V and J called. Such tables lack part of the clones; where checked against another copy, unresolved V genes explain under half of the gap, and the rest is unexplained. V and J calls and clone size are copied from that table; D and trimming were computed from the DNA. Within this sample are fewer than 30,000 clones, with 90% to 95% of them counted one time only. The ten largest account for 0.7% to 0.85% of the sample.

Material: CD4+ T cells from PBMCs. The source of this sequence is a woman aged 30 to 39 with major depressive disorder. Recombination connected TRBV29-1 to TRBJ1-3; no D gene can be assigned with confidence. At the DNA level, the sequence is TGCAGCGTACGGGGCTCTGGAAACACCATATATTTT. The translation is CSVRGSGNTIYF.